The 20 T cell receptor beta chains below were found in one sample sequenced in a study of shared clonotypes between healthy human individuals. Sequenced by immunoSEQ multiplex PCR; TCRdb stores in-frame clones only, minus some. The repertoire holds under 2,500,000 clones, with around 95% as singletons. The sample comprised naive CD4+ T cells sorted from blood. Sample subset: CD45RA+ positively selected. All receptors come from a man younger than 30 in good health.

This clone has a single count. The chain recombines TRBV2 with TRBJ2-1; D might be TRBD1 (5 bases). CDR3 size: 12 residues. V shed 7 bases and J shed 5 bases, with 9 bases lying between them. Germline CDR1 and CDR2: SNHLY and FYNNEI. CDR3 DNA sequence: TGTGCCAGCAATGGGGCGGACAATGAGCAGTTCTTC. This translates into CASNGADNEQFF.

V is TRBV11-3 and J is TRBJ1-6; D not resolved. There are 13 residues in the CDR3. The ends were cut back, 7 bases at V and 7 bases at J, with 11 bases in the middle. Germline V lookup: CDR1 SGHNT, CDR2 YENEEA. CDR3 nucleotides: TGTGCCAGCACCTCCCGTTCCAATTCACCCCTCCACTTT. Amino acids: CASTSRSNSPLHF. The variable domain in full, completed from reference TRBV11-3 and TRBJ1-6, reads EAGVVQSPRYKIIEKKQPVAFWCNPISGHNTLYWYLQNLGQGPELLIRYENEEAVDDSQLPKDRFSAERLKGVDSTLKIQPAELGDSAVYLCASTSRSNSPLHFGNGTRLTVT.

This chain connects TRBV30 to TRBJ2-4; a possible D gene is TRBD2 (5 bases). Trimming stripped 0 bases from V and 13 bases from J, with 10 bases between. The CDR3 loop spans 11 amino acids. Germline V gives CDR1 GTSNPN, CDR2 SVGIG (reference sequence). The CDR3 region has the DNA TGTGCCTGGAGTGTAGCGGTTGTACAGTACTTC. Its protein product is CAWSVAVVQYF. Complete variable domain (other parts from reference TRBV30 and TRBJ2-4): SQTIHQWPATLVQPVGSPLSLECTVEGTSNPNLYWYRQAAGRGLQLLFYSVGIGQISSEVPQNLSASRPQDRQFILSSKKLLLSDSGFYLCAWSVAVVQYFGAGTRLSVL.

A remark on this clone: Different DNA sequences within this sample yield the same CDR3. The chain is built from TRBV6-5 and TRBJ2-1, with 10 bases fitting TRBD2. CDR1 and CDR2 from the germline V gene are MNHEY and SVGAGI. After removal of 5 bases from V and 4 bases from J, the junction contained 5 bases not matched to a gene. The CDR3 is 15 amino acids. The CDR3 bases are TGTGCCAGCAGTCCCAGCGGGGGGGCTTACAATGAGCAGTTCTTC. Translation: CASSPSGGAYNEQFF.

V and J are TRBV12-5 and TRBJ2-3; 7 bases are a match to TRBD2. Germline V gene lookup returns CDR1 LGHNT and CDR2 FRNRAP. V shed 6 bases, J shed 1 base, and the junction held 10 bases outside the gene matches. The CDR3 is 16 residues long. In DNA, the CDR3 is TGTGCTAGTGGCTCCCCAGCGGGACGGGGCACAGATACGCAGTATTTT. It specifies CASGSPAGRGTDTQYF. The complete variable domain, with remaining parts taken from reference TRBV12-5 and TRBJ2-3, reads DARVTQTPRHKVTEMGQEVTMRCQPILGHNTVFWYRQTMMQGLELLAYFRNRAPLDDSGMPKDRFSAEMPDATLATLKIQPSEPRDSAVYFCASGSPAGRGTDTQYFGPGTRLTVL.

V is TRBV2 and J is TRBJ2-7; TRBD1 is a possible D gene (6 bases). Germline V CDR1 and CDR2: SNHLY, FYNNEI. The CDR3 loop spans 18 amino acids. The germline V and J ends were trimmed by 6 bases and 2 bases, with 26 bases remaining between them. The CDR3 loop reads CASRGHGGPMGRTYEQYF. The CDR3 bases are TGTGCCAGCAGGGGACACGGCGGGCCCATGGGGCGAACCTACGAGCAGTACTTC.

The rearrangement uses TRBV23-1 and TRBJ1-3, with 12 positions matching TRBD1. Being an ORF, TRBV23-1 has a function that is uncertain. The trim removed 9 bases at V and 3 bases at J, leaving 9 bases unmatched. CDR3 size: 16 residues. The CDR3 sequence: CARSGGTGGCGNTIYF. The CDR3 DNA sequence: TGCGCCAGGAGCGGAGGGACAGGGGGCTGTGGAAACACCATATATTTT.

This clone was seen once. This sequence joins TRBV2 and TRBJ2-1; 8 bases are shared with TRBD1. The CDR3 sequence is 11 residues long. Germline CDR1 reads SNHLY; CDR2 reads FYNNEI. With V trimmed by 9 bases and J by 9 bases, 4 bases remained unmatched. CDR3 protein: CASTGGSEQFF. The CDR3 bases are TGTGCCAGTACAGGGGGTAGTGAGCAGTTCTTC. The full variable domain, rest sourced from reference TRBV2 and TRBJ2-1, is EPEVTQTPSHQVTQMGQEVILRCVPISNHLYFYWYRQILGQKVEFLVSFYNNEISEKSEIFDDQFSVERPDGSNFTLKIRSTKLEDSAMYFCASTGGSEQFFGPGTRLTVL.

The chain has TRBV30 and TRBJ1-2, with D perhaps matching TRBD1 (5 bases). From germline, CDR1 is GTSNPN and CDR2 SVGIG (reference sequence). The CDR3 is 14 amino acids. The V end lost 2 bases, the J end lost 2 bases, and 12 bases lay between the germline ends. The CDR3 coding sequence is TGTGCCTGGAGTCATGGGACTGTAAACTATGGCTACACCTTC. It codes for CAWSHGTVNYGYTF.

This clone was recorded only once. The chain joins TRBV18 to TRBJ1-5; 7 nucleotides match TRBD1. This CDR3 contains 17 residues. Germline CDR1 KGHSH, CDR2 LQKENI. V was clipped by 0 bases and J by 3 bases; unmatched bases: 8. CDR3 bases: TGTGCCAGCTCACCACCGCGGGGGGACAGATTCAATCAGCCCCAGCATTTT. It is translated as CASSPPRGDRFNQPQHF.

Concerning this clone itself: Other DNA variants within this sample encode the same CDR3. The J gene is TRBJ2-5, the V gene TRBV6-1, with 7 bases matching TRBD2. Trimming removed 2 bases from V and 4 bases from J; junction bases left unmatched: 4. CDR1 and CDR2 from the germline V gene are MNHNS and SASEGT. CDR3 length equals 14 residues. For the CDR3, the DNA is TGTGCCAGCAGTGAATTATGGGGGGGAGAGACCCAGTACTTC. Protein: CASSELWGGETQYF.

The chain has TRBV6-1 and TRBJ2-2, with D unclear. Germline values: CDR1 MNHNS, CDR2 SASEGT. This CDR3 is built from 15 residues. Trimming left V 1 base short and J 6 bases short, with 12 bases between. The CDR3 bases are TGTGCCAGCAGTGAAGTGAAAGGAAATGCCGGGGAGCTGTTTTTT. Translated: CASSEVKGNAGELFF.

The V gene is TRBV19, the J gene TRBJ2-1; 14 nucleotides agree with TRBD2. The germline gives CDR1 LNHDA, CDR2 SQIVND (reference sequence). V lost 8 bases to trimming and J lost 6 bases; unmatched junction nucleotides: 6. The CDR3 runs to 15 residues. CDR3 region: CASGSGTSGSNEQFF. The CDR3 coding sequence is TGTGCCAGTGGTTCCGGGACTAGCGGGAGCAATGAGCAGTTCTTC.

This rearrangement joins TRBV6-1 to TRBJ2-3, with D hard to call. Germline CDR1 reads MNHNS; CDR2 reads SASEGT. Trimming took off 4 bases at V and 4 bases at J, with 9 bases between the two ends. The CDR3 extends over 13 amino acids. The CDR3 region has the DNA TGTGCCAGCAGTGTTCCACAACCAGATACGCAGTATTTT. This codes for CASSVPQPDTQYF.

Points on this clone: Distinct nucleotide sequences in the sample also encode this CDR3. The genes are TRBV7-6 and TRBJ2-2, with 11 bases matching TRBD1. V was clipped by 5 bases and J by 4 bases; unmatched bases: 3. This CDR3 comprises 15 residues. Germline CDR1 SGHVS, CDR2 FNYEAQ. Here the CDR3 DNA reads TGTGCCAGCAGCCTGGGACAGGGGGGCACCGGGGAGCTGTTTTTT. It translates to CASSLGQGGTGELFF.

The chain joins TRBV27 to TRBJ2-7, with TRBD2 as a possible D gene (6 bases). The V end lost 2 bases, the J end lost 2 bases, and 13 bases lay between the germline ends. Germline V gene sequence: CDR1 MNHEY, CDR2 SMNVEV (reference sequence). The CDR3 runs to 15 residues. CDR3 DNA sequence: TGTGCCAGCAGTTTAGCGGGACTGGGGACCTACGAGCAGTACTTC. The encoded protein is CASSLAGLGTYEQYF.

This chain joins TRBV27 and TRBJ2-5, with 8 bases that match TRBD2. CDR3 length: 15 amino acids. In germline, CDR1 is MNHEY, CDR2 SMNVEV (reference sequence). V trimming: 6 bases; J trimming: 2 bases; junction bases outside the gene matches: 8. CDR3 nucleotides: TGTGCCAGCAGGGGAGCACTAGCGGAGCAAGAGACCCAGTACTTC. The encoded protein is CASRGALAEQETQYF.

This clone has only one observation. The rearrangement joins TRBV29-1 to TRBJ1-5; a weak D match, TRBD1 (6 bases). The germline gives CDR1 SQVTM, CDR2 ANQGSEA. The CDR3 consists of 13 residues. Trimming cost V 4 bases and J 4 bases, with 11 bases left between them. Written as DNA, the CDR3 is TGCAGCGTTGGGACAGCCTTTAATCAGCCCCAGCATTTT. Translated, it gives CSVGTAFNQPQHF.

The chain links TRBV9 to TRBJ2-1; 10 nucleotides match TRBD2. In germline, CDR1 is SGDLS, CDR2 YYNGEE. The V gene end was trimmed by 0 bases and the J gene end by 7 bases; junction bases not matched to a gene: 13. The CDR3 covers 18 residues. The CDR3 DNA is TGTGCCAGCAGCGTAGAGGGCTCGGCTAGCGGGAGTTTGAATGAGCAGTTCTTC. This gives the protein CASSVEGSASGSLNEQFF.

The chain employs TRBV5-1 and TRBJ2-5, with D possibly matching TRBD2 (6 bases). Between the trimmed V and J ends, which lost 2 bases and 0 bases, there was a span of 17 bases. The CDR3 runs to 17 residues. Germline CDR1 SGHRS, CDR2 YFSETQ. CDR3: CASSFLIGGGDQETQYF. CDR3 bases: TGCGCCAGCAGCTTTTTAATTGGCGGAGGGGACCAAGAGACCCAGTACTTC. Full variable domain (outside the CDR3, taken from reference TRBV5-1 and TRBJ2-5): KAGVTQTPRYLIKTRGQQVTLSCSPISGHRSVSWYQQTPGQGLQFLFEYFSETQRNKGNFPGRFSGRQFSNSRSEMNVSTLELGDSALYLCASSFLIGGGDQETQYFGPGTRLLVL.